One T cell receptor (beta chain) is described in this entry. Germline CDR1 reads SGHVS; CDR2 reads FNYEAQ. Trimming cost V 5 bases and J 4 bases, with 14 bases left between them. The CDR3 has 14 residues. Samples were taken several times over chemoradiotherapy. The sample originates from a study of chemoradiotherapy in HPV16-positive cancers. Across the whole study: A couple of HPV16-positive patients' cells yielded candidate HPV-specific clones and common motifs.

Only in-frame clones appear in the TCRdb table, and some are missing; sequencing was by immunoSEQ multiplex PCR. The sample contains under 35,000 clones, approximately 93% of which appear only once. The TCR comes from a human donor with HPV-associated anogenital cancer. The chain is built from TRBV7-6 and TRBJ2-5; TRBD1 might be the D (6 bases). The sequenced sample was blood, obtained from a patient who underwent chemoradiotherapy. The CDR3 bases are TGTGCCAGCAGCCGGGACAATCCGGGAGAGACCCAGTACTTC. This codes for CASSRDNPGETQYF.